Shown below are 13 T cell receptor beta chains from a single sample sequenced in a study of tumor-infiltrating lymphocytes in primary liver carcinoma. The authors took blood RNA from unsorted whole blood and also extracted germline DNA. From around 500 ng total RNA, TCR beta cDNA was generated with a primer in the constant region. Library construction for TCR beta comprised three nested multiplex PCR rounds performed with slightly modified ARM-PCR. The first two PCR rounds, around 10 cycles each, used TRBV1-TRBV30 forward primers and a C-beta reverse primer. In TCRdb, the multiplex PCR reads were re-called with MiXCR into one record per CDR3 protein. In the table there are just over 300,000 distinct CDR3 sequences, around 50% of which are singletons. The sequenced material came from peripheral blood. The receptors were gathered from a woman aged 25 to 39 with primary liver carcinoma and hepatitis B virus infection.

As regards this clonotype: The junction departs from germline at one end; a sequencing error may be responsible. This chain links TRBV11-2 with TRBJ2-1; the match to TRBD1 covers 9 bases. This CDR3 contains 15 residues. CDR1 is SGHAT, CDR2 FQNNGV, per germline. Written as DNA, the CDR3 is TGTGCCAGCAACCCCGGGACAGGGACCTACAGTGAGCAGTTCTTC. Translation gives CASNPGTGTYSEQFF. The full variable domain, completed using reference TRBV11-2 and TRBJ2-1, is EAGVAQSPRYKIIEKRQSVAFWCNPISGHATLYWYQQILGQGPKLLIQFQNNGVVDDSQLPKDRFSAERLKGVDSTLKIQPAKLEDSAVYLCASNPGTGTYSEQFFGPGTRLTVL.

This clonotype was recorded many times. The gene calls are TRBV6-6 and TRBJ2-2; D call uncertain. V was cut by 4 bases and J by 8 bases, with 8 bases left in between. The CDR3 extends over 12 amino acids. Germline V gene data show CDR1 as MNHNY and CDR2 as SVGAGI (reference sequence). CDR3 nucleotides: TGTGCCAGCAGTTCCCTTAGGGGGGAGCTGTTTTTT. This sequence encodes CASSSLRGELFF.

As regards this clonotype: The junction and the germline gene differ at one end; a read error may be behind it. This rearrangement joins TRBV13 to TRBJ2-7, with D perhaps TRBD2 (6 bases). CDR1 is PRHDT, CDR2 FYEKMQ, per germline (reference sequence). The CDR3 length is 14 residues. The CDR3 sequence: CTSSLSGFAYEQYF. The CDR3, as DNA: TGTACCAGCAGCCTAAGCGGGTTTGCCTACGAGCAGTACTTC.

Comment on this clonotype: The CDR3 does not close with the conserved phenylalanine or tryptophan, likely indicating a read error. This chain uses TRBV10-3 with TRBJ1-1, with TRBD1 identical over 7 bases. This CDR3 has 15 residues. Germline lookup yields CDR1 ENHRY and CDR2 SYGVKD. CDR3: CAVSAREGGNTEAFI. DNA for the CDR3: TGTGCCGTCAGTGCGAGGGAAGGGGGCAACACTGAAGCTTTCATT.

This clonotype was recorded many times. The chain combines TRBV12-3 or TRBV12-4 with TRBJ2-2, with no clear D. This CDR3 has 12 amino acids. V lost 3 bases and J lost 8, with 7 bases in between. The chain's CDR3 is CASSFSAGELFF. The CDR3 DNA sequence: TGTGCCAGCAGTTTTAGTGCGGGGGAGCTGTTTTTT.

For this clonotype: The CDR3 does not end in the conserved phenylalanine or tryptophan, so this is likely a read error. No DNA is shown, since the ends of the CDR3 on it are uncertain; the CDR3 is the one TCRdb lists. The gene calls are TRBV11-2 and TRBJ2-3; TRBD2 was called by the table and not checked on the DNA. Germline V gene lookup returns CDR1 SGHAT and CDR2 FQNNGV. The CDR3 is 15 amino acids in total, end residues counted. CDR3 residues: CASSLAPVSLDTRYY.

Concerning this clonotype: Without the conserved terminal phenylalanine or tryptophan, this CDR3 likely stems from a read error. The CDR3 loop reads CASSLGRVGLNYGYTL. The CDR3 DNA is TGTGCCAGCAGTTTGGGGAGGGTGGGATTGAACTATGGCTACACCCTC. This chain joins TRBV28 and TRBJ1-2; D call uncertain. The germline gives CDR1 MDHEN, CDR2 SYDVKM. The V gene lost 3 bases and the J gene lost 2 bases, with 16 bases spanning the gap. The CDR3 consists of 16 residues.

This clonotype has more than one count but fewer than ten. The chain links TRBV6-1 to TRBJ2-7, with no clear D. Germline CDR1 is MNHNS and CDR2 is SASEGT. V was trimmed by 2 bases and J by 3 bases, leaving 8 bases between them. This CDR3 contains 13 residues. CDR3 amino acids: CASSEWVFYEQYF. The CDR3 DNA reads TGTGCCAGCAGTGAATGGGTTTTCTACGAGCAGTACTTC.

This chain joins TRBV10-3 and TRBJ1-5, with 10 bases matching TRBD1. This CDR3 spans 15 amino acids. CDR1 and CDR2 from the germline V gene are ENHRY and SYGVKD. V was clipped by 6 bases and J by 4 bases; unmatched bases: 6. Here the CDR3 reads CAISGQGDKNQPQHF. The CDR3 DNA reads TGTGCCATCAGCGGACAGGGGGACAAGAATCAGCCCCAGCATTTT.

With regard to this clonotype: Given a much more abundant clone one base away, this may be a read error. The chain employs TRBV12-3 or TRBV12-4 and TRBJ2-2, with unresolved D. The CDR3 consists of 15 residues. CDR3 in amino acids: CANSLLPSNTGELFF. The CDR3 DNA follows: TGTGCCAACAGTTTACTACCCTCGAACACCGGGGAGCTGTTTTTT.

Notes on this clonotype: The CDR3 does not end in the conserved phenylalanine or tryptophan, so this is likely a read error. The chain links TRBV29-1 to TRBJ2-7, with 7 bases identical to TRBD1. The germline V gene has CDR1 SQVTM and CDR2 ANQGSEA. CDR3 length: 14 amino acids. J lost 3 bases, V lost 6 bases, and 11 bases had no gene match. The CDR3 here is CSVQGVQGSYEQYL. The DNA for the CDR3 is TGCAGCGTCCAAGGAGTACAGGGGAGCTACGAGCAGTACCTC.

Concerning this clonotype itself: The germline gene is not matched at one end of the junction; a read error may be the cause. This chain joins TRBV11-2 and TRBJ2-7; the match to TRBD1 covers 10 bases. The CDR3 contains 17 residues. CDR1 is SGHAT, CDR2 FQNNGV, per germline. The CDR3 sequence: CTSSPYTGTGASYVQYF. The CDR3 nucleotides are TGTACCAGCAGCCCCTACACCGGGACAGGGGCCTCCTACGTGCAGTACTTC. The whole variable domain, remainder taken from reference TRBV11-2 and TRBJ2-7, is EAGVAQSPRYKIIEKRQSVAFWCNPISGHATLYWYQQILGQGPKLLIQFQNNGVVDDSQLPKDRFSAERLKGVDSTLKIQPAKLEDSAVYLCTSSPYTGTGASYVQYFGPGTRLTVT.

The chain is built from TRBV7-8 and TRBJ2-1; TRBD2 is a possible D gene (5 bases). Trimming cost V 0 bases and J 10 bases, with 10 bases left between them. The CDR3 contains 13 residues. Germline V gene lookup returns CDR1 SGHVS and CDR2 FQNEAQ. CDR3 nucleotide sequence: TGTGCCAGCAGCTTAGCTAGCGCACCGGAGCAGTTCTTC. Protein product: CASSLASAPEQFF.